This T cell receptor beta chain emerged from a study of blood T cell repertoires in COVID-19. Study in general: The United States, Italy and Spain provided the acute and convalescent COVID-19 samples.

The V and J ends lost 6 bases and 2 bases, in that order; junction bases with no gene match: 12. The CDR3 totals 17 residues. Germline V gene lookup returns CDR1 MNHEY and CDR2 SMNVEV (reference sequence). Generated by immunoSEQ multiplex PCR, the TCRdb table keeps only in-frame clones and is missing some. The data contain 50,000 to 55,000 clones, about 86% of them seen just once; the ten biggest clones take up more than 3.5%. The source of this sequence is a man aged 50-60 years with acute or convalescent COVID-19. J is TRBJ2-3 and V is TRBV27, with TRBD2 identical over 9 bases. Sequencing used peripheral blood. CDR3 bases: TGTGCCAGCAGACACCTGACTAGCGGTACTAACACAGATACGCAGTATTTT. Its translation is CASRHLTSGTNTDTQYF.